Each of the 24 T cell receptor beta chains below was sequenced from the same sample in a study of PD-L1 blockade in urothelial cancer. Clones were sequenced by immunoSEQ multiplex PCR, and TCRdb holds only the in-frame ones, with some missing. This sample yields 80,000 to 95,000 clones, of which 70% to 90% are seen a single time; around 7.7% belongs to the top ten. Time point: peripheral blood 6 weeks after treatment start. The material sequenced was PBMCs, taken around atezolizumab (anti-PD-L1) treatment. The receptors stem from a man in his 70s with urothelial cancer.

V and J are TRBV5-5 and TRBJ1-2; weak D call: TRBD1 (5 bases). The V gene lost 0 bases and the J gene lost 2 bases, with 11 bases spanning the gap. CDR3 size: 15 residues. Germline V gene lookup returns CDR1 SGHKS and CDR2 YYEKEE (reference sequence). CDR3: CASSLATGYNYGYTF. DNA for the CDR3: TGTGCCAGCAGCTTGGCCACAGGTTACAACTATGGCTACACCTTC.

This chain links TRBV5-1 with TRBJ2-5, with a possible D match to TRBD2 (5 bases). Germline V gene lookup returns CDR1 SGHRS and CDR2 YFSETQ. V lost 4 bases and J 2 bases, leaving 21 bases between the germline ends. This CDR3 is built from 17 residues. CDR3 bases: TGCGCCAGCAGCAGCGCCCCTCCCGGGGATCCACAAGAGACCCAGTACTTC. This codes for CASSSAPPGDPQETQYF.

The chain has TRBV7-9 and TRBJ1-3, with D tentatively TRBD1 (6 bases). The length of the CDR3 is 17 residues. The V end was cut by 1 base, the J end by 0 bases, with 13 bases between. The germline V gene has CDR1 SEHNR and CDR2 FQNEAQ (reference sequence). The CDR3 bases are TGTGCCAGCAGCTTAGACGGACAGCTAATCTCTGGAAACACCATATATTTT. Its protein is CASSLDGQLISGNTIYF. Full variable domain (remainder filled in from reference TRBV7-9 and TRBJ1-3): DTGVSQNPRHKITKRGQNVTFRCDPISEHNRLYWYRQTLGQGPEFLTYFQNEAQLEKSRLLSDRFSAERPKGSFSTLEIQRTEQGDSAMYLCASSLDGQLISGNTIYFGEGSWLTVV.

The chain carries TRBV4-2 and TRBJ2-1; 9 positions agree with TRBD2. The length of the CDR3 is 15 residues. Looked up from germline, CDR1 is LGHNA and CDR2 is YNFKEQ. Trimming at V came to 6 bases and at J to 3 bases, leaving 6 bases not matched to a gene. CDR3 sequence (DNA): TGTGCCAGCAGTTCGACTAGCGGAGACTACAATGAGCAGTTCTTC. It specifies CASSSTSGDYNEQFF.

The gene calls are TRBV18 and TRBJ1-2; 7 bases fit TRBD1. The CDR3 sequence is 14 residues long. Germline V lookup: CDR1 KGHSH, CDR2 LQKENI. V lost 8 bases and J lost 1; bases outside the gene matches: 7. CDR3 sequence: CASGRDSVNYGYTF. As DNA, the CDR3 is TGTGCCAGCGGTAGGGACAGCGTTAACTATGGCTACACCTTC.

In its sample, this clone was seen once. The rearrangement uses TRBV9 and TRBJ1-6; 11 bases fit TRBD1. The V gene's germline CDR1 is SGDLS and CDR2 YYNGEE. This CDR3 spans 14 amino acids. J lost 10 bases, V lost 3 bases, and 3 bases had no gene match. CDR3 DNA: TGTGCCAGCAGCGGGACAGGGGGCAGCTCACCCCTCCACTTT. As protein: CASSGTGGSSPLHF.

J is TRBJ2-2 and V is TRBV2; 10 nucleotides match TRBD2. The CDR3 is 15 residues long. Trimming removed 6 bases from V and 7 bases from J; junction bases left unmatched: 8. Per germline, CDR1 SNHLY and CDR2 FYNNEI. The CDR3 reads CASRRSSGGGGELFF. The DNA for the CDR3 is TGTGCCAGCAGACGCTCTAGCGGGGGTGGCGGGGAGCTGTTTTTT.

This clone was recorded at least ten times. The chain links TRBV27 to TRBJ2-7; D might be TRBD2 (5 bases). The V and J ends lost 5 bases and 6 bases respectively, with 14 bases between them. The CDR3 is 13 residues long. The germline gives CDR1 MNHEY, CDR2 SMNVEV (reference sequence). CDR3 in DNA: TGTGCCAGCAGTGTAACAAGGAGCGGCGAGCAGTACTTC. Translation gives CASSVTRSGEQYF.

The chain has TRBV29-1 and TRBJ2-5; D uncertain. In germline, CDR1 is SQVTM, CDR2 ANQGSEA. Trimming pared 5 bases from V and 3 bases from J, leaving 13 bases between. This CDR3 is 13 amino acids long. In DNA form, the CDR3 reads TGCAGCGTTAGTCCAGACTCAAAAGAGACCCAGTACTTC. Its protein product is CSVSPDSKETQYF.

This sequence joins TRBV5-5 and TRBJ1-1; 11 bases line up with TRBD1. V gave up 3 bases and J gave up 4 bases; unmatched junction bases: 5. CDR3 length: 15 amino acids. Germline loops: CDR1 SGHKS, CDR2 YYEKEE (reference sequence). The chain's CDR3 is CASSSRDRGFTEAFF. The CDR3 coding sequence is TGTGCCAGCAGCTCCCGGGACAGGGGGTTCACTGAAGCTTTCTTT.

The V and J genes are TRBV5-5 and TRBJ2-4; no clear D. Between the trimmed V and J ends, which lost 1 base and 2 bases, there was a span of 16 bases. The CDR3 has 17 residues. Germline CDR1 is SGHKS and CDR2 is YYEKEE (reference sequence). CDR3 sequence: CASSLPYQLSTKNIQYF. Written as DNA, the CDR3 is TGTGCCAGCAGCTTGCCTTATCAGTTATCCACCAAAAACATTCAGTACTTC.

This chain connects TRBV19 to TRBJ1-1, with TRBD1 as a possible D gene (6 bases). The V gene lost 4 bases and the J gene lost 4 bases, with 22 bases spanning the gap. The CDR3 loop spans 17 amino acids. Germline V gene lookup returns CDR1 LNHDA and CDR2 SQIVND (reference sequence). The CDR3 sequence: CASSTGASRGGGTEAFF. The CDR3 nucleotides read TGTGCCAGTAGTACAGGAGCTTCCAGGGGTGGAGGCACTGAAGCTTTCTTT.

This clone was counted a few times. This sequence joins TRBV14 and TRBJ2-2, with a weak D call TRBD2 (5 bases). This CDR3 spans 15 amino acids. Germline loops: CDR1 SGHDN, CDR2 FVKESK. V was pared by 4 bases and J by 4 bases, with 13 bases between. The CDR3 nucleotides are TGTGCCAGCAGCCCGAGGGTAGTCGGCACCGGGGAGCTGTTTTTT. Residues: CASSPRVVGTGELFF.

Worth noting for this clone: A read error may produce the germline difference seen at one junction end. V is TRBV5-6 and J is TRBJ2-7; TRBD2 aligns across 15 bases. This CDR3 is 15 amino acids long. From germline, CDR1 is SGHDT and CDR2 YYEEEE. This CDR3 reads CASRLGLAGGYEQYF. CDR3 nucleotide sequence: TGTGCCAGCAGGTTGGGACTAGCGGGAGGTTACGAGCAGTACTTC.

By share, this clone ranks as medium-sized (0.01 to 0.1%). The CDR3 sequence: CASSLDVGTTIYF. DNA for the CDR3: TGTGCCAGCAGTTTAGATGTCGGGACTACCATATATTTT. The chain combines TRBV27 with TRBJ1-3; a weak D match, TRBD1 (5 bases). V was cut by 2 bases and J by 10 bases, with 12 bases left in between. Per the germline V gene, CDR1 is MNHEY and CDR2 is SMNVEV (reference sequence). CDR3 size: 13 residues.

The genes are TRBV30 and TRBJ2-6; tentatively, D is TRBD1 (6 bases). The V end lost 4 bases, the J end lost 0 bases, and 19 bases lay between the germline ends. CDR3 length equals 18 residues. Germline-derived CDR1 and CDR2 are GTSNPN and SVGIG (reference sequence). This CDR3 reads CAWTIPLRDISGANVLTF. The CDR3 nucleotides read TGTGCCTGGACCATACCGCTACGGGACATCTCTGGGGCCAACGTCCTGACTTTC.

This rearrangement joins TRBV19 to TRBJ1-3; D remains ambiguous. V was shortened by 6 bases and J by 0 bases, with 12 bases between the two germline ends. This CDR3 contains 15 residues. The germline V gene encodes CDR1 LNHDA and CDR2 SQIVND (reference sequence). CDR3 nucleotide sequence: TGTGCCAGTAGCGACTTTTCGACCTCTGGAAACACCATATATTTT. Translation gives CASSDFSTSGNTIYF.

This chain uses TRBV7-9 with TRBJ2-1; a weak D match, TRBD1 (6 bases). This CDR3 spans 15 amino acids. Trimming took off 5 bases at V and 2 bases at J, with 13 bases between the two ends. In germline, CDR1 is SEHNR, CDR2 FQNEAQ (reference sequence). The CDR3 nucleotides read TGTGCCAGCAGCCCCGGACAGCCTACCTACAATGAGCAGTTCTTC. This sequence encodes CASSPGQPTYNEQFF.

This chain connects TRBV9 to TRBJ2-6, with 7 bases aligning to TRBD1. The CDR3 has 17 residues. Unmatched junction bases numbered 5, after V lost 2 bases and J lost 0 bases. Germline values: CDR1 SGDLS, CDR2 YYNGEE. The CDR3 coding sequence is TGTGCCAGCAGCGTTGGGACAGAGAGCTCTGGGGCCAACGTCCTGACTTTC. This codes for CASSVGTESSGANVLTF.

The V and J genes are TRBV27 and TRBJ2-3; no reliable D call. V lost 8 bases, J lost 1 base, and 13 bases lay in between. Germline V gives CDR1 MNHEY, CDR2 SMNVEV (reference sequence). This CDR3 contains 14 residues. CDR3 amino acids: CASSRLGGTDTQYF. The CDR3 DNA is TGTGCCAGCTCCCGGCTAGGTGGCACAGATACGCAGTATTTT.

J is TRBJ2-1 and V is TRBV7-3; D is perhaps TRBD2 (6 bases). V lost 5 bases and J lost 8, with 16 bases in between. This CDR3 is built from 14 residues. CDR1 and CDR2 (germline): SGHTA, FQGTGA. CDR3 coding DNA: TGTGCCAGCAGCGCGGGACCGAGTATGGATGAGCAGTTCTTC. This sequence encodes CASSAGPSMDEQFF.

The chain has TRBV4-3 and TRBJ2-7; D call uncertain. Germline V gives CDR1 LGHNA, CDR2 YSLEER. V was shortened by 1 base and J by 2 bases, with 15 bases between the two germline ends. The CDR3 consists of 16 residues. The CDR3 protein is CASSQAKGSAAYEQYF. CDR3 DNA: TGCGCCAGCAGCCAAGCAAAAGGTTCGGCGGCCTACGAGCAGTACTTC.

This clone was observed a single time. This chain links TRBV18 with TRBJ1-1; 7 bases agree with TRBD1. The CDR3 is 14 residues long. The germline CDR1 and CDR2 sequences are KGHSH and LQKENI. V was clipped by 3 bases and J by 1 base; unmatched bases: 2. CDR3 sequence reads: CASSPGQKNTEAFF. The CDR3 DNA follows: TGTGCCAGCTCACCGGGACAGAAGAACACTGAAGCTTTCTTT.

This rearrangement joins TRBV7-3 to TRBJ1-1; D not resolved. In germline, CDR1 is SGHTA, CDR2 FQGTGA. The CDR3 extends over 13 amino acids. V lost 5 bases and J 5 bases, leaving 12 bases between the germline ends. In nucleotides, the CDR3 is TGTGCCAGCAGCCCAGGAAGGTCAACTGAAGCTTTCTTT. This encodes CASSPGRSTEAFF.